Below, 27 T cell receptor beta chains from the same sample are listed, as sequenced in a study of blood T cell repertoires in COVID-19. Profiling relied on immunoSEQ multiplex PCR, and the TCRdb table lists in-frame clones only, not all of them. In the table there are more than 80,000 clones, 70% to 75% of which are singletons. Sequencing was done on a sample of peripheral blood. The receptors shown here come from a human donor with acute or convalescent COVID-19. The donor label of this sample is uncertain.

This sequence joins TRBV27 and TRBJ2-1; possible D gene TRBD1, 5 bases. The CDR3 has 13 amino acids. In germline, CDR1 is MNHEY, CDR2 SMNVEV (reference sequence). Trimming took 5 bases from V and 12 from J, leaving 17 bases between them. CDR3 sequence (DNA): TGTGCCAGCAGTCCGGTATGGGGCCAGTTGCAGTTCTTC. Protein product: CASSPVWGQLQFF.

This sequence joins TRBV2 and TRBJ2-3; 10 nucleotides line up with TRBD1. Germline trimming cut 6 bases from V and 8 bases from J; bases unmatched to any gene: 2. Germline V CDR1 and CDR2: SNHLY, FYNNEI. The CDR3 sequence is 12 residues long. The DNA for the CDR3 is TGTGCCAGCAGCGACAGGGGGCTTACGCAGTATTTT. Its protein product is CASSDRGLTQYF.

The chain uses TRBV7-9 and TRBJ1-6; TRBD1 agrees at 9 bases. V shed 2 bases and J 10 bases; nucleotides not matched to a gene: 6. The CDR3 is made up of 15 amino acids. The germline V gene encodes CDR1 SEHNR and CDR2 FQNEAQ (reference sequence). In nucleotides, the CDR3 is TGTGCCAGCAGCTTACGACCGGGACAGGGCTCACCCCTCCACTTT. Protein: CASSLRPGQGSPLHF.

The chain couples TRBV7-2 to TRBJ2-1; a possible D gene is TRBD1 (5 bases). This CDR3 has 15 amino acids. CDR1 is SGHTA and CDR2 is FQGNSA in the germline V gene. Trimming took 2 bases from V and 8 from J, leaving 16 bases between them. The CDR3 loop is CASSLMMGRVHEQFF. CDR3 DNA: TGTGCCAGCAGCTTAATGATGGGGCGAGTACATGAGCAGTTCTTC.

V gene TRBV13 combines with J gene TRBJ2-5, with 10 bases that match TRBD2. Germline trimming cut 4 bases from V and 3 bases from J; bases unmatched to any gene: 2. Germline CDR1 and CDR2: PRHDT and FYEKMQ (reference sequence). The CDR3 consists of 14 residues. For the CDR3, the DNA is TGTGCCAGCAGCTGGACTAGCGGAGAAGAGACCCAGTACTTC. This encodes CASSWTSGEETQYF.

The count of this clone is one. The chain links TRBV7-3 to TRBJ2-2; TRBD2 matches 11 bases. Germline V gene lookup returns CDR1 SGHTA and CDR2 FQGTGA. V shed 5 bases, J shed 5 bases, and the junction held 7 bases outside the gene matches. This CDR3 is 16 amino acids long. CDR3 DNA: TGTGCCAGCAGCCCAACTAGCGGGGGTATGACCGGGGAGCTGTTTTTT. Translation gives CASSPTSGGMTGELFF.

This rearrangement joins TRBV7-3 to TRBJ2-2; 11 bases are shared with TRBD2. CDR3 length: 15 amino acids. Germline assignment: CDR1 SGHTA and CDR2 FQGTGA. Trimming at V came to 5 bases and at J to 6 bases, leaving 5 bases not matched to a gene. CDR3 DNA sequence: TGTGCCAGCAGCCTAGCGGGGGGATCAGCCGGGGAGCTGTTTTTT. This translates into CASSLAGGSAGELFF.

This chain uses TRBV30 with TRBJ1-6; 9 bases are shared with TRBD1. Germline CDR1 GTSNPN, CDR2 SVGIG (reference sequence). V shed 4 bases, J shed 8 bases, and the junction held 9 bases outside the gene matches. This CDR3 region has 15 residues. CDR3 in DNA: TGTGCCTGGACCTCGGGACAGGGCCTTGATTCACCCCTCCACTTT. As protein: CAWTSGQGLDSPLHF.

The V gene is TRBV5-1, the J gene TRBJ2-3; 11 positions agree with TRBD2. Germline values: CDR1 SGHRS, CDR2 YFSETQ. This CDR3 is built from 18 residues. V lost 0 bases, J lost 4 bases, and 10 bases stayed unmatched. Here the CDR3 DNA reads TGCGCCAGCAGCTTGGGGCTAGCGGGGGGATTAGGGCCAGATACGCAGTATTTT. It translates to CASSLGLAGGLGPDTQYF.

There are a few counts of this clone. The rearrangement joins TRBV3-1 (or the pseudogene TRBV3-2) to TRBJ2-7, with TRBD2 identical over 8 bases. The CDR3 spans 11 residues. Germline V gives CDR1 LGHDT, CDR2 YNNKEL (reference sequence). Trimming cost V 8 bases and J 9 bases; bases outside gene matches: 6. CDR3 protein: CASAGGVVQYF. CDR3 nucleotide sequence: TGTGCCAGCGCGGGGGGCGTAGTGCAGTACTTC.

The chain links TRBV28 to TRBJ2-7, with TRBD2 matching 8 bases. V lost 8 bases, J lost 7 bases, and 13 bases stayed unmatched. From germline, CDR1 is MDHEN and CDR2 SYDVKM. This CDR3 contains 14 residues. CDR3 in amino acids: CASASGGALGEQYV. The DNA of the CDR3 is TGTGCCAGCGCGTCCGGGGGGGCTCTGGGAGAGCAGTACGTC.

V gene TRBV21-1 combines with J gene TRBJ2-5; TRBD2, as called in the table, went unchecked against the DNA. TRBV21-1 is an annotated pseudogene. The CDR3 length is 20 residues. The CDR3 coding sequence is TGTGCCAGCAGCAAAGCAGTAACGGGACTAGCGGCCCCGTGGGGTGAGACCCAGTACTTC. Its protein product is CASSKAVTGLAAPWGETQYF.

This clone was seen only a few times. CDR3 nucleotide sequence: TGTGCCAGTAGTATAGGCCCCGGGACAGGGGGCGGAATTCAGCCCCAGCATTTT. It is translated as CASSIGPGTGGGIQPQHF. The chain recombines TRBV19 with TRBJ1-5, with 12 bases lining up with TRBD1. Trimming removed 1 base from V and 6 bases from J; junction bases left unmatched: 10. CDR1 and CDR2 from the germline V gene are LNHDA and SQIVND (reference sequence). CDR3 length: 18 amino acids.

The chain recombines TRBV12-3 or TRBV12-4 with TRBJ1-2; D is perhaps TRBD1 (6 bases). The CDR3 length is 12 residues. The ends were cut back, 6 bases at V and 5 bases at J, with 10 bases in the middle. The CDR3 region has the DNA TGTGCCAGCAGCCGTCAGGGGTATGGCTACACCTTC. As protein: CASSRQGYGYTF.

This clone was found once. The genes are TRBV12-5 and TRBJ1-3, with 10 bases fitting TRBD1. The CDR3 totals 18 residues. Germline CDR1 reads LGHNT; CDR2 reads FRNRAP. After removal of 2 bases from V and 0 bases from J, the junction contained 7 bases not matched to a gene. CDR3 residues: CASGLFGTGALSGNTIYF. CDR3 nucleotides: TGTGCTAGTGGTTTGTTCGGGACAGGGGCCCTCTCTGGAAACACCATATATTTT.

The chain carries TRBV7-3 and TRBJ2-1; 12 bases align to TRBD1. This CDR3 contains 15 residues. V was clipped by 1 base and J by 9 bases; unmatched bases: 4. Germline V gene lookup returns CDR1 SGHTA and CDR2 FQGTGA. DNA for the CDR3: TGTGCCAGCAGCTTAAGCCCGGGACAGGGGGCTGAGCAGTTCTTC. Encoded protein: CASSLSPGQGAEQFF.

The chain links TRBV5-6 to TRBJ2-3; perhaps TRBD1 as D (5 bases). This CDR3 spans 15 amino acids. Germline CDR1 SGHDT, CDR2 YYEEEE. Trimming took 3 bases from V and 0 from J, leaving 11 bases between them. The CDR3 loop is CASSYQGRSTDTQYF. CDR3 in DNA: TGTGCCAGCAGCTATCAGGGAAGGAGCACAGATACGCAGTATTTT.

The chain joins TRBV3-1 (or the pseudogene TRBV3-2) to TRBJ2-1; D is undetermined. The V end lost 3 bases, the J end lost 5 bases, and 8 bases lay between the germline ends. The CDR3 totals 13 residues. Per germline, CDR1 LGHDT and CDR2 YNNKEL (reference sequence). CDR3 nucleotides: TGTGCCAGCAGCCACCCAGTACACAATGAGCAGTTCTTC. The encoded protein is CASSHPVHNEQFF.

The chain carries TRBV24-1 and TRBJ1-5, with TRBD1 matching over 7 bases. CDR3 length: 16 amino acids. Per the germline V gene, CDR1 is KGHDR and CDR2 is SFDVKD. With V trimmed by 3 bases and J by 0 bases, 4 bases remained unmatched. CDR3 DNA: TGTGCCACCAGTGATGCGGGACAGCTTAGCAATCAGCCCCAGCATTTT. Amino acid sequence: CATSDAGQLSNQPQHF.

The V gene is TRBV19, the J gene TRBJ1-2, with 7 bases fitting TRBD1. CDR3 size: 14 residues. The J segment lost 3 bases and the V segment lost 7 bases, leaving 8 bases of the junction unmatched. Germline V gives CDR1 LNHDA, CDR2 SQIVND (reference sequence). Here the CDR3 DNA reads TGTGCCAGTACCCCGGGACAGAGGGACTATGGCTACACCTTC. Translating gives CASTPGQRDYGYTF.

J is TRBJ1-5 and V is TRBV4-1; D might be TRBD1 (5 bases). The V gene's germline CDR1 is MGHRA and CDR2 YSYEKL. V lost 4 bases, J lost 0 bases, and 13 bases lay in between. The CDR3 is made up of 16 amino acids. CDR3 region: CASSLGGWYSNQPQHF. In nucleotides, the CDR3 is TGCGCCAGCAGCCTCGGGGGGTGGTATAGCAATCAGCCCCAGCATTTT.

This rearrangement joins TRBV6-5 to TRBJ1-3; TRBD1 agrees at 8 bases. Germline CDR1 and CDR2: MNHEY and SVGAGI. With V trimmed by 5 bases and J by 2 bases, 5 bases remained unmatched. The CDR3 contains 15 residues. The CDR3 DNA reads as TGTGCCAGCAGTCATACAGGGGGGACTGGAAACACCATATATTTT. It encodes CASSHTGGTGNTIYF.

The chain has TRBV9 and TRBJ1-1; D not certain. The CDR3 is 12 residues long. V lost 3 bases and J lost 6, with 9 bases in between. Germline V gene lookup returns CDR1 SGDLS and CDR2 YYNGEE. The CDR3 DNA follows: TGTGCCAGCAGCGCCCTAGGAGCTGAAGCTTTCTTT. Translated: CASSALGAEAFF.

The chain employs TRBV2 and TRBJ1-1, with D hard to call. The CDR3 totals 12 residues. Germline CDR1 SNHLY, CDR2 FYNNEI. V lost 7 bases, J lost 4 bases, and 10 bases lay in between. CDR3 bases: TGTGCCAGCAAGGAGGGTGGCACTGAAGCTTTCTTT. This gives the protein CASKEGGTEAFF.

This clone showed up just a few times. This chain connects TRBV14 to TRBJ1-1; D not resolved. Germline V lookup: CDR1 SGHDN, CDR2 FVKESK. Trimming shortened V by 5 bases and J by 4 bases, and 11 bases separated the two germline ends. CDR3 length: 13 residues. For the CDR3, the DNA is TGTGCCAGCAGCTTCGGAGGTCGCACTGAAGCTTTCTTT. This translates into CASSFGGRTEAFF.

The chain couples TRBV5-1 to TRBJ2-7; possible D gene TRBD2, 7 bases. CDR3 length equals 14 residues. V was trimmed by 4 bases and J by 4 bases, leaving 15 bases between them. Germline values: CDR1 SGHRS, CDR2 YFSETQ. Here the CDR3 reads CASSVSGGAYEQYF. CDR3 nucleotide sequence: TGCGCCAGCAGCGTCTCTGGGGGGGCTTACGAGCAGTACTTC.

This rearrangement joins TRBV3-1 (or the pseudogene TRBV3-2) to TRBJ1-1; no reliable D call. This CDR3 has 13 amino acids. V was trimmed by 1 base and J by 3 bases, leaving 6 bases between them. From germline, CDR1 is LGHDT and CDR2 YNNKEL (reference sequence). The CDR3 sequence: CASSQGGHTEAFF. In nucleotides, the CDR3 is TGTGCCAGCAGCCAAGGAGGGCACACTGAAGCTTTCTTT.